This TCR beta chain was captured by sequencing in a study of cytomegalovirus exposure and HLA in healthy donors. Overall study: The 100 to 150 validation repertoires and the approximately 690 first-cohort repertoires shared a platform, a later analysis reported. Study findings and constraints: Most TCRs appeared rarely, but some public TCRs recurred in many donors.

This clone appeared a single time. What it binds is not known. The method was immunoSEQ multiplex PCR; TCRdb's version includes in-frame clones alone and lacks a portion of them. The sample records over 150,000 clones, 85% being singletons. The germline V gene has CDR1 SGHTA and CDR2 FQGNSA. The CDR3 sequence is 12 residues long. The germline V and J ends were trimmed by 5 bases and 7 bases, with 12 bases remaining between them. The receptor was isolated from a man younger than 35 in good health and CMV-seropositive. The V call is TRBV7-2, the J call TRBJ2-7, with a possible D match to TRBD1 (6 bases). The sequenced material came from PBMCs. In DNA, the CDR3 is TGTGCCAGCAGCCCGCGAGGGGGTGAGCAGTACTTC. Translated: CASSPRGGEQYF.